This T cell receptor (beta chain) was sequenced in a study of PD-L1 blockade in urothelial cancer. Across the study: At 3 weeks (second dose) and 6 weeks after starting treatment, blood was analyzed.

TCRdb's table, derived via immunoSEQ multiplex PCR, lists solely in-frame clones and lacks some. The data contain 70,000 or so clones, around four fifths of them singletons. V shed 5 bases, J shed 5 bases, and the junction held 7 bases outside the gene matches. The CDR3 consists of 14 residues. Germline V gene sequence: CDR1 SNHLY, CDR2 FYNNEI. The sequence was collected from a man aged 65-85 years with urothelial cancer. This chain connects TRBV2 to TRBJ1-1; TRBD1 aligns across 8 bases. The starting material was PBMCs, obtained around atezolizumab (anti-PD-L1) treatment. This CDR3 reads CASSLGQAGTEAFF. CDR3 bases: TGTGCCAGCAGTTTGGGACAGGCAGGGACTGAAGCTTTCTTT.